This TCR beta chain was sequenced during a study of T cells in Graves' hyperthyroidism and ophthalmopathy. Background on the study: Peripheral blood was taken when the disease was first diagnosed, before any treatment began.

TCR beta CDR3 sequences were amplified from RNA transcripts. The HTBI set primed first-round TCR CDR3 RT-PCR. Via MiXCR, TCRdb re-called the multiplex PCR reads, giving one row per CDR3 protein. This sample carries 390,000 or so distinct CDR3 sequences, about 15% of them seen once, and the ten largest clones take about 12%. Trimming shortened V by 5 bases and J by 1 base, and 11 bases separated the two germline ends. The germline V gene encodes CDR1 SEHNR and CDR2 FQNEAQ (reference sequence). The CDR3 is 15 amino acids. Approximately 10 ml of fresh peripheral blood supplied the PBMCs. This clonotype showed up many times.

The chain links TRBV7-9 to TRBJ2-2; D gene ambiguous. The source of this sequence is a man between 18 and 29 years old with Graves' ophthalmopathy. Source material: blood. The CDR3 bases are TGTGCCAGCAGCCATCCTTGGAGGAACACCGGGGAGCTGTTTTTT. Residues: CASSHPWRNTGELFF.